This is a list of T cell receptor beta chains from one sample in a study of Ad26.COV2.S vaccination and SARS-CoV-2 variants. Some clones are missing from TCRdb's copy, which holds only in-frame ones; the method was immunoSEQ multiplex PCR. The data contain 400,000 to 450,000 clones, roughly 90% of them seen just once; the ten biggest clones take up approximately 12%. The sample in question was peripheral blood, obtained in a trial of Ad26.COV2.S vaccine versus placebo. The receptor source for this set is a person aged 18-65 years who received the Ad26.COV2.S COVID-19 vaccine or a placebo. The CDR3 runs from the conserved cysteine through the conserved F or W. D genes are given only for firm matches. The size field is filled for only some rows; it gives once, few, many or a size class.

len: 16
j_gene: TRBJ2-7
abundance: .
v_gene: TRBV21-1
d_gene: .
CDR3nt: TGTGCCGGTGGGACTAGCGGGAGGCGAAGCTCCTACGAGCAGTACTTC
CDR3aa: CAGGTSGRRSSYEQYF

len: 12
j_gene: TRBJ2-7
abundance: .
v_gene: TRBV3-1/TRBV3-2
d_gene: TRBD1
CDR3nt: TGTGCCAGCAGCCAGGCCGGGACAGGGCAGTACTTC
CDR3aa: CASSQAGTGQYF

len: 16
j_gene: TRBJ2-2
abundance: .
v_gene: TRBV10-3
d_gene: TRBD2
CDR3nt: TGTGCCATCAGTGACGCTAGCGGGAAGTTGTCCGGGGAGCTGTTTTTT
CDR3aa: CAISDASGKLSGELFF

len: 15
j_gene: TRBJ1-4
abundance: once
v_gene: TRBV13
d_gene: .
CDR3nt: TGTGCCAGCAGCACCCGACAGGCGGGAAGTGAAAAACTGTTTTTT
CDR3aa: CASSTRQAGSEKLFF

len: 15
j_gene: TRBJ2-7
abundance: .
v_gene: TRBV4-2
d_gene: .
CDR3nt: TGTGCCAGCAGCTACGATAGCGCCCGCTCCTACGAGCAGTACTTC
CDR3aa: CASSYDSARSYEQYF

len: 13
j_gene: TRBJ1-2
abundance: .
v_gene: TRBV29-1
d_gene: TRBD1
CDR3nt: TGCAGCGTTTCCGGGACAGGGGTTGGAGGCTACACCTTC
CDR3aa: CSVSGTGVGGYTF

len: 12
j_gene: TRBJ1-3
abundance: .
v_gene: TRBV7-2
d_gene: TRBD1
CDR3nt: TGTGCCAGCAGCTGGACAGGGAACACCATATATTTT
CDR3aa: CASSWTGNTIYF

len: 13
j_gene: TRBJ1-2
abundance: .
v_gene: TRBV3-1/TRBV3-2
d_gene: .
CDR3nt: TGTGCCAGCAGCGTTACAGAGAACTATGGCTACACCTTC
CDR3aa: CASSVTENYGYTF

len: 16
j_gene: TRBJ1-5
abundance: .
v_gene: TRBV27
d_gene: .
CDR3nt: TGTGCCAGCAGTTCGCAGGGGAGTGTAGGCAATCAGCCCCAGCATTTT
CDR3aa: CASSSQGSVGNQPQHF

len: 11
j_gene: TRBJ2-1
abundance: .
v_gene: TRBV11-2
d_gene: .
CDR3nt: TGTGCCAGCAGCTTACTCAATGAGCAGTTCTTC
CDR3aa: CASSLLNEQFF

len: 12
j_gene: TRBJ2-3
abundance: .
v_gene: TRBV4-3
d_gene: .
CDR3nt: TGCGCCAGCAGCCAAGGAAGAGGTACGCAGTATTTT
CDR3aa: CASSQGRGTQYF

len: 15
j_gene: TRBJ2-7
abundance: .
v_gene: TRBV5-1
d_gene: TRBD2
CDR3nt: TGCGCCAGCAGCGGGAGCGGACTAGCGGGAGAGGGCGAGTACTTC
CDR3aa: CASSGSGLAGEGEYF

len: 13
j_gene: TRBJ2-5
abundance: .
v_gene: TRBV5-4
d_gene: .
CDR3nt: TGTGCCAGCAGCCCGGGACAACAAGAGACCCAGTACTTC
CDR3aa: CASSPGQQETQYF

len: 13
j_gene: TRBJ1-1
abundance: .
v_gene: TRBV11-3
d_gene: .
CDR3nt: TGTGCCAGCAGCGAGGGGCAGGCTAGTAAAGCTTTCTTT
CDR3aa: CASSEGQASKAFF

len: 16
j_gene: TRBJ2-6
abundance: .
v_gene: TRBV27
d_gene: TRBD2
CDR3nt: TGTGCCAGCAGTCGGGAGGGGGGCTTTGGGGCCAACGTCCTGACTTTC
CDR3aa: CASSREGGFGANVLTF

len: 17
j_gene: TRBJ2-2
abundance: .
v_gene: TRBV11-2
d_gene: TRBD2
CDR3nt: TGTGCCAGCAGCTTAATACTAGCGGGGGGGAACACCGGGGAGCTGTTTTTT
CDR3aa: CASSLILAGGNTGELFF

len: 15
j_gene: TRBJ2-7
abundance: .
v_gene: TRBV6-6
d_gene: TRBD2
CDR3nt: TGTGCCAGCAGTTACCTGGGACTAGCGTCTTACGAGCAGTACTTC
CDR3aa: CASSYLGLASYEQYF

len: 14
j_gene: TRBJ2-3
abundance: .
v_gene: TRBV4-3
d_gene: .
CDR3nt: TGCGCCAGCAGCCGCGACAGATACACAGATACGCAGTATTTT
CDR3aa: CASSRDRYTDTQYF

len: 17
j_gene: TRBJ2-2
abundance: once
v_gene: TRBV7-7
d_gene: .
CDR3nt: TGTGCCAGCAGCTTGTCCCCAGTATTCGCGAACACCGGGGAGCTGTTTTTT
CDR3aa: CASSLSPVFANTGELFF

len: 14
j_gene: TRBJ2-2
abundance: .
v_gene: TRBV30
d_gene: .
CDR3nt: TGTGCCTGGAGAACCGCGGCGAACACCGGGGAGCTGTTTTTT
CDR3aa: CAWRTAANTGELFF

len: 13
j_gene: TRBJ2-7
abundance: .
v_gene: TRBV5-6
d_gene: .
CDR3nt: TGTGCCAGCAGCTACCCCTTAAGCCCCTCACAGTACTTC
CDR3aa: CASSYPLSPSQYF

len: 15
j_gene: TRBJ1-2
abundance: .
v_gene: TRBV5-1
d_gene: TRBD1
CDR3nt: TGCGCCAGCAGCTTATCTGGACAGGGGCTAATTGGCTACACCTTC
CDR3aa: CASSLSGQGLIGYTF

len: 15
j_gene: TRBJ1-4
abundance: .
v_gene: TRBV4-3
d_gene: .
CDR3nt: TGCGCCAGCAGCCAAGAAGGGGGGGCTAATGAAAAACTGTTTTTT
CDR3aa: CASSQEGGANEKLFF

len: 14
j_gene: TRBJ2-7
abundance: .
v_gene: TRBV15
d_gene: .
CDR3nt: TGTGCCACCAGCAGAGATGCGGGTTCCTACGAGCAGTACTTC
CDR3aa: CATSRDAGSYEQYF

len: 16
j_gene: TRBJ1-2
abundance: .
v_gene: TRBV5-6
d_gene: TRBD1
CDR3nt: TGTGCCAGCAGCACACTTACAGGGGGCGGGATATCTGGCTACACCTTC
CDR3aa: CASSTLTGGGISGYTF

len: 11
j_gene: TRBJ1-1
abundance: .
v_gene: TRBV19
d_gene: .
CDR3nt: TGTGCCAGTAGTGGACAATTAGAAGCTTTCTTT
CDR3aa: CASSGQLEAFF

len: 15
j_gene: TRBJ2-1
abundance: once
v_gene: TRBV4-1
d_gene: .
CDR3nt: TGCGCCAGCAGCCAAGACCCTTGGGCAGGCAATGAGCAGTTCTTC
CDR3aa: CASSQDPWAGNEQFF

len: 15
j_gene: TRBJ2-7
abundance: .
v_gene: TRBV4-3
d_gene: .
CDR3nt: TGCGCCAGCAGCCAAGATCCAGGGGGGCCCTACGAGCAGTACTTC
CDR3aa: CASSQDPGGPYEQYF